In its sample, the clone carrying this TCR beta chain was seen many times. The data are from a study of T cells in Graves' hyperthyroidism and ophthalmopathy. Using RNA transcripts as the source, TCR beta CDR3 regions were amplified. An initial round of RT-PCR targeting the TCR CDR3 relied on the HTBI primer set. In TCRdb, the multiplex PCR reads were re-called with MiXCR into one record per CDR3 protein. The sample has some 420,000 distinct CDR3 sequences; approximately 15% are singletons. This CDR3 region has 11 residues. CDR1 MNHEY and CDR2 SMNVEV come from the germline V gene (reference sequence). Trimming pared 5 bases from V and 8 bases from J, leaving 9 bases between.

The sequencing input was blood. This TCR derives from a woman between 18 and 30 years old with Graves' hyperthyroidism. The chain has TRBV27 and TRBJ1-2; maybe TRBD1 (5 bases). The CDR3 DNA follows: TGTGCCAGCAGTGCAGGGTTCGGCTACACCTTC. This codes for CASSAGFGYTF.